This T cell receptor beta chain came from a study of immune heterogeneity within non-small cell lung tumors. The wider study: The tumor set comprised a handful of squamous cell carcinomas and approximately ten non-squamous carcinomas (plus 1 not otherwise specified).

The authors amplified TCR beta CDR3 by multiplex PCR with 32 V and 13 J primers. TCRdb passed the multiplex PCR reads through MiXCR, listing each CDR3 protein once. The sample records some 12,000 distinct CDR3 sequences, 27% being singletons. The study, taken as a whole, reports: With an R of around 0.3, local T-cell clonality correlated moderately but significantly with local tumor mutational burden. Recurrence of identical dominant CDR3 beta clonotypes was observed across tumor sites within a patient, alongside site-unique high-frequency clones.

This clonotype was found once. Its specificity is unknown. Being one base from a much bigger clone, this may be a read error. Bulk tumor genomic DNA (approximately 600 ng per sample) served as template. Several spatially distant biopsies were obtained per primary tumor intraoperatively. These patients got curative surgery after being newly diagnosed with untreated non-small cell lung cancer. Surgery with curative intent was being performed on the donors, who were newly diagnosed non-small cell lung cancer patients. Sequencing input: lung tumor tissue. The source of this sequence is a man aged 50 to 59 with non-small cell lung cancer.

CDR3 sequence: CACSPGQDLRQYF. CDR3 DNA: TGCGCCTGCAGCCCTGGACAGGACCTTCGGCAGTACTTC. V gene TRBV5-1 combines with J gene TRBJ2-7, with 7 bases lining up with TRBD1. The V gene's germline CDR1 is SGHRS and CDR2 YFSETQ. The CDR3 has 13 residues. Based on the CDR3 plus reference TRBV5-1 and TRBJ2-7, the full variable domain is KAGVTQTPRYLIKTRGQQVTLSCSPISGHRSVSWYQQTPGQGLQFLFEYFSETQRNKGNFPGRFSGRQFSNSRSEMNVSTLELGDSALYLCACSPGQDLRQYFGPGTRLTVT.